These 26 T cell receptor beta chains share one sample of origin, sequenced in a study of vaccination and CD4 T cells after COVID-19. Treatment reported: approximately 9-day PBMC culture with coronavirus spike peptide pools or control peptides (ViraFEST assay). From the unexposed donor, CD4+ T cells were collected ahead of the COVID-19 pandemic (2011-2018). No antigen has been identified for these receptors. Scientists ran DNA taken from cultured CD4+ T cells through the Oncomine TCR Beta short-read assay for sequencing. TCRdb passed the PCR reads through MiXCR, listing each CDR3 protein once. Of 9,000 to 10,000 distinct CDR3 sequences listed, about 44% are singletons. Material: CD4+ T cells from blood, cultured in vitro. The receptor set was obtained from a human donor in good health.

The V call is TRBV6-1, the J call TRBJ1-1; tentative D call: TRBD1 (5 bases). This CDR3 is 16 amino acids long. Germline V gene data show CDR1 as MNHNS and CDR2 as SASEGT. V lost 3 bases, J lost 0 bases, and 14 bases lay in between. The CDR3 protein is CASSEQGWGMNTEAFF. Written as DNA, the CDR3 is TGTGCCAGCAGTGAGCAGGGATGGGGAATGAACACTGAAGCTTTCTTT.

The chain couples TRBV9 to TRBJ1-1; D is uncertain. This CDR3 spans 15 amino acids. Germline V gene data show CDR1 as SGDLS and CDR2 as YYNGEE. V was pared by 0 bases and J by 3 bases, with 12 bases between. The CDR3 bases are TGTGCCAGCAGCGTAGCTCCCAATGGGGACACTGAAGCTTTCTTT. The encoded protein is CASSVAPNGDTEAFF.

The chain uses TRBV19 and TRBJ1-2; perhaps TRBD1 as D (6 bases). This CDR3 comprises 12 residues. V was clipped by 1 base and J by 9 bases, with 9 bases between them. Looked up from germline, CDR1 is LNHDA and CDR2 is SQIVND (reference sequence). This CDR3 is CASSIGRDSYTF. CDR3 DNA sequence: TGTGCCAGTAGTATAGGGCGGGACAGCTACACCTTC.

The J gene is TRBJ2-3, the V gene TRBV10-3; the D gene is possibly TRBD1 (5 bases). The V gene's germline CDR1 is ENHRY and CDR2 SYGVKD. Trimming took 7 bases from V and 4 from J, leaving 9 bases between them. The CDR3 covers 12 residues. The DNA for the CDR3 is TGTGCCATCAACCAGGGCCCAGATACGCAGTATTTT. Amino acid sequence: CAINQGPDTQYF.

CDR3 residues: CASSLGGRPTDTQYF. Here the CDR3 DNA reads TGTGCCAGCAGTTTGGGCGGGAGGCCCACAGATACGCAGTATTTT. The V gene is TRBV11-3, the J gene TRBJ2-3; 8 bases align to TRBD2. V trimming: 6 bases; J trimming: 2 bases; junction bases outside the gene matches: 7. The CDR3 is 15 amino acids. In germline, CDR1 is SGHNT, CDR2 YENEEA.

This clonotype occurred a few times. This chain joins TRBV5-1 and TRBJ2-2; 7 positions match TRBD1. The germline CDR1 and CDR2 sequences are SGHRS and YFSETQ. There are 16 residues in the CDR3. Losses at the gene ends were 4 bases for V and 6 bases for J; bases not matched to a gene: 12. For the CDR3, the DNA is TGCGCCAGCAGCCTACAGGGGCAGGGGGTCTCCGGGGAGCTGTTTTTT. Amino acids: CASSLQGQGVSGELFF.

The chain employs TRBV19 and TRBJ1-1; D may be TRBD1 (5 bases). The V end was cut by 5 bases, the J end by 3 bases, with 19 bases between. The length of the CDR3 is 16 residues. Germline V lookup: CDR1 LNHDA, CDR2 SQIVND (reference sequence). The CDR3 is CASSPFQGLGDTEAFF. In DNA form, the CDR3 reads TGTGCCAGTAGTCCCTTTCAGGGATTGGGCGACACTGAAGCTTTCTTT.

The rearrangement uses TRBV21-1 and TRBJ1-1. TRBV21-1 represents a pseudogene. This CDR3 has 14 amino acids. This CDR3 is CASSKVEGNTEAFF. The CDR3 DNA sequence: TGTGCCAGCAGCAAAGTCGAGGGGAACACTGAAGCTTTCTTT.

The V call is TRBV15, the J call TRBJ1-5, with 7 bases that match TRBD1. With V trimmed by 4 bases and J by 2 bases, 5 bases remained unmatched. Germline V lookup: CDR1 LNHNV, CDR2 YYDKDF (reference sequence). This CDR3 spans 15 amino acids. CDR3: CATSTRQGGNQPQHF. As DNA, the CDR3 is TGTGCCACCAGCACAAGACAGGGCGGCAATCAGCCCCAGCATTTT.

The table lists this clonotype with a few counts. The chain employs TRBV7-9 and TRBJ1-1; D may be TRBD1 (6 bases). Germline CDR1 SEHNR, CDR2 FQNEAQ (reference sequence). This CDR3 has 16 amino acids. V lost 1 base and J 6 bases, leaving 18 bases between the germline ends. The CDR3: CASSLGGGNRVPEAFF. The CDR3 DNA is TGTGCCAGCAGCTTAGGAGGTGGGAACAGGGTTCCTGAAGCTTTCTTT.

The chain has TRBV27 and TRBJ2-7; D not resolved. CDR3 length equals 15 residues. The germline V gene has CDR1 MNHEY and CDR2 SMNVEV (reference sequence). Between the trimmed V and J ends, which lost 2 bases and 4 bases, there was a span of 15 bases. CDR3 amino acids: CASSLEGRTRYEQYF. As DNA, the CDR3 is TGTGCCAGCAGTTTAGAAGGCAGGACGCGGTACGAGCAGTACTTC.

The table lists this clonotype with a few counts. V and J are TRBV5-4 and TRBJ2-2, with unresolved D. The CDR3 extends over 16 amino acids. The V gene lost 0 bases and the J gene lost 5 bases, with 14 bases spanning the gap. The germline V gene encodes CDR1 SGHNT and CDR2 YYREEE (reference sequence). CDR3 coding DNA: TGTGCCAGCAGCTTGGTCGCGCGAATGGGGACCGGGGAGCTGTTTTTT. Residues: CASSLVARMGTGELFF.

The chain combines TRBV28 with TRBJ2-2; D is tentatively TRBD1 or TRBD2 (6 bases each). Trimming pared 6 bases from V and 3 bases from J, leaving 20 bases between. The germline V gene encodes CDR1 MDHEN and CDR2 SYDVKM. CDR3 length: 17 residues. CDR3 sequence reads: CASSPPRAGTHTGELFF. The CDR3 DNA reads TGTGCCAGCAGCCCGCCCCGGGCGGGGACACACACCGGGGAGCTGTTTTTT.

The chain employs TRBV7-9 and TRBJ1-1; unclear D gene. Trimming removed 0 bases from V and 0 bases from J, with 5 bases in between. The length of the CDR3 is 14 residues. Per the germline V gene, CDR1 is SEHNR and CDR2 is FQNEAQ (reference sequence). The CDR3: CASSLAALNTEAFF. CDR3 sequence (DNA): TGTGCCAGCAGCTTAGCGGCCTTGAACACTGAAGCTTTCTTT.

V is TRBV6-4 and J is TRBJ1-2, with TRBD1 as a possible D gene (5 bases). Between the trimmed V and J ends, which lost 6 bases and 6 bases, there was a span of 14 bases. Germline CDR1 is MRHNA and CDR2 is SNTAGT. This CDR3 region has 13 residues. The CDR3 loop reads CASSDIGGDGYTF. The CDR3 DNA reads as TGTGCCAGCAGCGACATCGGGGGGGATGGCTACACCTTC.

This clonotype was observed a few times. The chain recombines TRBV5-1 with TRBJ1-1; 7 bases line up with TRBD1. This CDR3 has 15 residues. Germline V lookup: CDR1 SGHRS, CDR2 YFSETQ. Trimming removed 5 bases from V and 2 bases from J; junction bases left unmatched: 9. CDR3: CASSVGDRVNTEAFF. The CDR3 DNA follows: TGCGCCAGCAGTGTGGGCGACAGGGTCAACACTGAAGCTTTCTTT. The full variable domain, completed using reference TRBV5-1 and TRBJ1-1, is KAGVTQTPRYLIKTRGQQVTLSCSPISGHRSVSWYQQTPGQGLQFLFEYFSETQRNKGNFPGRFSGRQFSNSRSEMNVSTLELGDSALYLCASSVGDRVNTEAFFGQGTRLTVV.

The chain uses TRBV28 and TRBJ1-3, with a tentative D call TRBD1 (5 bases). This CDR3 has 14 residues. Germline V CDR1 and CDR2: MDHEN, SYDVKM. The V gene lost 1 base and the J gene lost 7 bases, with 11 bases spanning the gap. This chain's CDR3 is CASSLSWGGNTIYF. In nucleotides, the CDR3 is TGTGCCAGCAGTTTATCTTGGGGGGGGAACACCATATATTTT. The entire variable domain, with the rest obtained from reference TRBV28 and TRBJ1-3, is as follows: DVKVTQSSRYLVKRTGEKVFLECVQDMDHENMFWYRQDPGLGLRLIYFSYDVKMKEKGDIPEGYSVSREKKERFSLILESASTNQTSMYLCASSLSWGGNTIYFGEGSWLTVV.

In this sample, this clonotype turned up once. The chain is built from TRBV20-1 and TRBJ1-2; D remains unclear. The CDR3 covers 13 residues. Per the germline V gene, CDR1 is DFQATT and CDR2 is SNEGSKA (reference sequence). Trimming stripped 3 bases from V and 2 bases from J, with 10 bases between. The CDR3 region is CSASNLGNYGYTF. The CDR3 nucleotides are TGCAGTGCTAGTAACCTCGGCAACTATGGCTACACCTTC.

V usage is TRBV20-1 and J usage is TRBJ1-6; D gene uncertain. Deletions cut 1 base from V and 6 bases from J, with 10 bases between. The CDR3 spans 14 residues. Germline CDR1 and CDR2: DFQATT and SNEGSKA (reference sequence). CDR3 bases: TGCAGTGCTAGAGTAGTCGGTTTTAATTCACCCCTCCACTTT. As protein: CSARVVGFNSPLHF.

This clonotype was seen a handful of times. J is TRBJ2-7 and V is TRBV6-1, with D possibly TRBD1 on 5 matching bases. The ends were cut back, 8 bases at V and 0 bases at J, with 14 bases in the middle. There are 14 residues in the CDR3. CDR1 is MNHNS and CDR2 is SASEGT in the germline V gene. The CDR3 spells CASLDSPSSYEQYF. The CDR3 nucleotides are TGTGCCAGCCTCGACAGTCCCAGCTCCTACGAGCAGTACTTC.

The CDR3 is CASSPYPKQGTEAFF. For the CDR3, the DNA is TGTGCCAGCAGTCCATACCCCAAACAGGGCACTGAAGCTTTCTTT. This chain connects TRBV6-1 to TRBJ1-1, with D possibly being TRBD1 (6 bases). CDR1 and CDR2 (germline): MNHNS, SASEGT. CDR3 length equals 15 residues. The ends were cut back, 5 bases at V and 4 bases at J, with 17 bases in the middle.

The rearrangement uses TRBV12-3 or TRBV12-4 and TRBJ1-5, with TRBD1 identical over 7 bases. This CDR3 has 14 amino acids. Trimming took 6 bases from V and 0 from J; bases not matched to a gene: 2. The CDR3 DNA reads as TGTGCCAGCAGCAGGGGGTTTAGCAATCAGCCCCAGCATTTT. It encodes CASSRGFSNQPQHF.

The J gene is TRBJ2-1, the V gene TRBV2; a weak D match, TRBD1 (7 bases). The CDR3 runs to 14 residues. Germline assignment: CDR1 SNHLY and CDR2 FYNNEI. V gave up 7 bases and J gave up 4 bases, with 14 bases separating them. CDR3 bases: TGTGCCAGCATAATGGGGGGACAGTACAATGAGCAGTTCTTC. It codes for CASIMGGQYNEQFF. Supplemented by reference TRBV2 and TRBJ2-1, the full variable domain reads EPEVTQTPSHQVTQMGQEVILRCVPISNHLYFYWYRQILGQKVEFLVSFYNNEISEKSEIFDDQFSVERPDGSNFTLKIRSTKLEDSAMYFCASIMGGQYNEQFFGPGTRLTVL.

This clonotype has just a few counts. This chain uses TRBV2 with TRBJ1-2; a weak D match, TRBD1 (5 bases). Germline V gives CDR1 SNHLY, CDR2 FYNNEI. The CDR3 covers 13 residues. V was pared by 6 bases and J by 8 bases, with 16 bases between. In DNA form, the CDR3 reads TGTGCCAGCAGGTGGTCCGGGGCCGACGGCTACACCTTC. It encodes CASRWSGADGYTF.

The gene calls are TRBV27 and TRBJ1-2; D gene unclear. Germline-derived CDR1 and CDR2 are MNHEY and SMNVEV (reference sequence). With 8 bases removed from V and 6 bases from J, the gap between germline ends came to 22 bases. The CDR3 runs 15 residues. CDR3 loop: CASGPLGSRRNGYTF. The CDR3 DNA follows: TGTGCCAGCGGACCCTTAGGGTCCCGAAGGAATGGCTACACCTTC.

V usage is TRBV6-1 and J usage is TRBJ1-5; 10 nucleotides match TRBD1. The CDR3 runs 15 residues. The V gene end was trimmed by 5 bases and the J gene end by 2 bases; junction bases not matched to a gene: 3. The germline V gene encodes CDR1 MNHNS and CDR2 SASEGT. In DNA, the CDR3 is TGTGCCAGCAGTCTGACAGGGGGCGGCAATCAGCCCCAGCATTTT. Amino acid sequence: CASSLTGGGNQPQHF.